These T cell receptor beta chains were read from a single sample in a study of cytomegalovirus exposure and HLA in healthy donors. Method: immunoSEQ multiplex PCR; TCRdb's copy keeps in-frame clones and lacks some. The sample consists of more than 150,000 clones, more than 75% of them appearing once. The sequenced material came from PBMCs. The source is a woman in her thirties in good health and CMV-seropositive. The CDR3 runs from the conserved cysteine through the conserved F or W. The D gene is left open where the match is weak. The size of a clone is reported for some rows only, either as once, few or many, or as a class for expanded clones.

d_gene,j_gene,v_gene,abundance,CDR3nt,CDR3aa
TRBD1,TRBJ2-1,TRBV28,NA,TGTGCCAGCAGTATACCGGGACAGGGATACAATGAGCAGTTCTTC,CASSIPGQGYNEQFF
TRBD2,TRBJ2-5,TRBV18,NA,TGTGCCAGCTCACCCGGGGGGGGTGAGGAGACCCAGTACTTC,CASSPGGGEETQYF
NA,TRBJ1-1,TRBV19,NA,TGTGCCAGTAGTATATTGGGGGGGTTTGCTTTCTTT,CASSILGGFAFF
TRBD2,TRBJ2-3,TRBV5-1,NA,TGCGCCAGCAGCCCTGGGACCGGGGGGTCCACAGATACGCAGTATTTT,CASSPGTGGSTDTQYF
NA,TRBJ2-7,TRBV7-9,NA,TGTGCCAGCAGCCTAGTCGGCTACGAGCAGTACTTC,CASSLVGYEQYF
NA,TRBJ2-2,TRBV12-5,NA,TGTGCTAGTGGTTTGGATCCCTCTGGGGAGCTGTTTTTT,CASGLDPSGELFF
NA,TRBJ1-6,TRBV9,NA,TGTGCCAGCGGATCTGGAACGGGGGGTTCACCCCTCCACTTT,CASGSGTGGSPLHF
TRBD2,TRBJ2-1,TRBV11-3,NA,TGTGCCAGCAGCCTAGACAGTCTAGCGGGGGGGCGTGGTTACAATGAGCAGTTCTTC,CASSLDSLAGGRGYNEQFF
TRBD2,TRBJ2-3,TRBV4-3,NA,TGCGCCAGCAGCCAAGGAGCGGGGGCAATAGATACGCAGTATTTT,CASSQGAGAIDTQYF
TRBD2,TRBJ2-5,TRBV9,NA,TGTGCCAGCAGCGTATCGGGGGGCCAAGAGACCCAGTACTTC,CASSVSGGQETQYF
NA,TRBJ2-1,TRBV28,once,TGTGCCAGCAGTCCCGCGGGGGCGGGGGCCTACAATGAGCAGTTCTTC,CASSPAGAGAYNEQFF
NA,TRBJ2-7,TRBV14,few,TGTGCCAGCAGCGAAAGGGGCGGATACTACGAGCAGTACTTC,CASSERGGYYEQYF
TRBD1,TRBJ2-3,TRBV10-3,NA,TGTGCCATCAGCGACCCAGGGACAGGGAACACAGATACGCAGTATTTT,CAISDPGTGNTDTQYF
NA,TRBJ1-6,TRBV28,NA,TGTGCCAGCAGTTTAAGGGGGTATAATTCACCCCTCCACTTT,CASSLRGYNSPLHF
NA,TRBJ1-5,TRBV7-8,NA,TGTGCCAGCAGCTTAGGTAAACAGGGCAATCAGCCCCAGCATTTT,CASSLGKQGNQPQHF
TRBD2,TRBJ2-7,TRBV7-3,NA,TGTGCCAGCAGCTCCGTGGGGACTAGCGGGGCACTGTACTTC,CASSSVGTSGALYF
NA,TRBJ1-2,TRBV28,once,TGTGCCAGCAACGTCAGGGGTCTTAACTATGGCTACACCTTC,CASNVRGLNYGYTF
TRBD1,TRBJ1-2,TRBV7-8,NA,TGTGCCAGCAGCTCCGCGCGGACAGGGGGTGGCTACACCTTC,CASSSARTGGGYTF
TRBD2,TRBJ2-5,TRBV27,NA,TGTGCCAGCACAAGGCGGGGAGGGAACCAAGAGACCCAGTACTTC,CASTRRGGNQETQYF
NA,TRBJ2-7,TRBV27,NA,TGTGCCAGCAGTTACCGGCAGGGGTACCTTCCCTACGAGCAGTACTTC,CASSYRQGYLPYEQYF
NA,TRBJ1-1,TRBV10-3,NA,TGTGCCATCTCCCGAGACTTGAGTGAAGCTTTCTTT,CAISRDLSEAFF
NA,TRBJ2-1,TRBV4-1,NA,TGCGCCAGCAGCCAAGTAAGGGGAGGCGAGCAGTTCTTC,CASSQVRGGEQFF
TRBD1,TRBJ2-1,TRBV27,once,TGTGCCAGCAGTTTATTGGGGGGGGGACAGGGGTACAATGAGCAGTTCTTC,CASSLLGGGQGYNEQFF
TRBD2,TRBJ2-3,TRBV4-2,many,TGTGCCAGCAGCCAAGACGACGGGGGGGCCGATACGCAGTATTTT,CASSQDDGGADTQYF
TRBD2,TRBJ2-1,TRBV7-9,NA,TGTGCCAGCAGCCATCCGGGACTAGCGGGGGGCTACAATGAGCAGTTCTTC,CASSHPGLAGGYNEQFF